Following are 24 T cell receptor beta chains from one sample sequenced in a study of T cells in Graves' hyperthyroidism and ophthalmopathy. Amplified TCR beta CDR3 regions came from RNA transcripts. The study used the HTBI primer set for a first-round RT-PCR of the TCR CDR3. Each CDR3 protein is one row after TCRdb ran MiXCR on the multiplex PCR reads. Of more than 350,000 distinct CDR3 sequences listed, approximately 18% were seen once; the top ten hold around a third. The sample consisted of blood. The source is a woman in her twenties or thirties with Graves' hyperthyroidism that later progressed to Graves' ophthalmopathy.

This chain connects TRBV20-1 to TRBJ2-7; no definite D call. This CDR3 is 13 amino acids long. Trimming removed 6 bases from V and 0 bases from J, with 12 bases in between. Germline V CDR1 and CDR2: DFQATT, SNEGSKA (reference sequence). The CDR3, as DNA: TGCAGTGCCACCCGGTACAGCTCCTACGAGCAGTACTTC. This encodes CSATRYSSYEQYF.

Many counts were recorded for this clonotype. The chain carries TRBV28 and TRBJ2-1; D might be TRBD2 (5 bases). The CDR3 is made up of 18 amino acids. Germline V CDR1 and CDR2: MDHEN, SYDVKM. Trimming left V 7 bases short and J 0 bases short, with 22 bases between. The CDR3 reads CASTPSGLDHSSYNEQFF. CDR3 sequence (DNA): TGTGCCAGCACCCCATCAGGACTGGACCATAGCTCCTACAATGAGCAGTTCTTC.

Many counts were recorded for this clonotype. The rearrangement links TRBV4-2 to TRBJ2-5; 12 bases match TRBD2. CDR1 LGHNA and CDR2 YNFKEQ come from the germline V gene. The CDR3 loop spans 18 amino acids. The V segment lost 1 base and the J segment 5 bases; nucleotides outside the gene matches: 11. CDR3 protein: CASSQGSSGGAVSETQYF. The CDR3 DNA reads as TGTGCCAGCAGCCAAGGGTCTAGCGGGGGGGCCGTCAGTGAGACCCAGTACTTC.

The rearrangement joins TRBV13 to TRBJ1-1; D uncertain. V was cut by 4 bases and J by 3 bases, with 12 bases left in between. The CDR3 runs 14 residues. Germline V lookup: CDR1 PRHDT, CDR2 FYEKMQ (reference sequence). The DNA of the CDR3 is TGTGCCAGCAGCTCTGGGGAGGAGGACACTGAAGCTTTCTTT. Protein product: CASSSGEEDTEAFF.

The gene calls are TRBV29-1 and TRBJ1-2; D is uncertain. The CDR3 spans 11 residues. CDR1 is SQVTM and CDR2 is ANQGSEA in the germline V gene. V was pared by 0 bases and J by 6 bases, with 5 bases between. The CDR3 nucleotides read TGCAGCGTTGAAGATAGTCATGGCTACACCTTC. Amino acid sequence: CSVEDSHGYTF.

This clonotype showed up just a few times. The rearrangement uses TRBV20-1 and TRBJ1-1; unclear D gene. With 5 bases removed from V and 5 bases from J, the gap between germline ends came to 9 bases. The CDR3 contains 11 residues. Germline V lookup: CDR1 DFQATT, CDR2 SNEGSKA (reference sequence). CDR3 nucleotide sequence: TGCAGTGCTCCCCTAGGGACTGAAGCTTTCTTT. Residues: CSAPLGTEAFF.

In its sample, this clonotype was seen many times. The chain links TRBV20-1 to TRBJ1-1; D gene ambiguous. CDR3 length: 12 residues. Per germline, CDR1 DFQATT and CDR2 SNEGSKA (reference sequence). Trimming took off 0 bases at V and 7 bases at J, with 9 bases between the two ends. The CDR3: CSARDGRGEAFF. Written as DNA, the CDR3 is TGCAGTGCTAGAGATGGGCGGGGTGAAGCTTTCTTT.

This chain joins TRBV4-1 and TRBJ1-4; D remains unclear. V was shortened by 0 bases and J by 8 bases, with 13 bases between the two germline ends. The CDR3 has 15 amino acids. The germline gives CDR1 MGHRA, CDR2 YSYEKL. The CDR3 DNA is TGCGCCAGCAGCCAAGATCTTGGAGTCGCGGAAAAACTGTTTTTT. Translated, it gives CASSQDLGVAEKLFF.

This clonotype was seen repeatedly, ten times or more. This chain uses TRBV5-1 with TRBJ1-2, with 8 positions matching TRBD1. The CDR3 covers 14 residues. Germline loops: CDR1 SGHRS, CDR2 YFSETQ. Trimming at V came to 4 bases and at J to 8 bases, leaving 10 bases not matched to a gene. In nucleotides, the CDR3 is TGCGCCAGCAGCCTAGGACAGGGTATGAAGGGCTACACCTTC. Translated, it gives CASSLGQGMKGYTF.

Ten or more counts support this clonotype. J is TRBJ2-3 and V is TRBV6-2 or TRBV6-3; 13 nucleotides match TRBD2. V was pared by 1 base and J by 6 bases, with 10 bases of the junction left unmatched. In germline, CDR1 is MNHEY, CDR2 SVGEGT. The CDR3 covers 18 residues. CDR3 region: CASSYYGLAGENGDTQYF. The CDR3 DNA sequence: TGTGCCAGCAGTTACTACGGACTAGCGGGAGAAAATGGGGATACGCAGTATTTT.

This clonotype has a count of ten or more. The chain is built from TRBV6-1 and TRBJ1-1, with 7 bases fitting TRBD1. The V gene end was trimmed by 7 bases and the J gene end by 7 bases; junction bases not matched to a gene: 15. There are 15 residues in the CDR3. CDR1 and CDR2 (germline): MNHNS, SASEGT. CDR3 DNA sequence: TGTGCCAGCATTCCTCCGGGGAGGGGGCTTGTTGAAGCTTTCTTT. Translating gives CASIPPGRGLVEAFF.

About this clonotype itself: An end of the junction differs from the germline gene, which may be a read error. This rearrangement joins TRBV7-6 to TRBJ2-7, with 7 bases aligning to TRBD1. This CDR3 has 14 residues. CDR1 SGHVS and CDR2 FNYEAQ come from the germline V gene. The CDR3 is CASSPGQTTSEQYF. The CDR3 bases are TGTGCTAGCAGCCCGGGACAGACAACGTCCGAGCAGTACTTC.

V and J are TRBV30 and TRBJ2-5; D possibly corresponds to TRBD1 (5 bases). The V gene lost 4 bases and the J gene lost 5 bases, with 11 bases spanning the gap. Germline CDR1 is GTSNPN and CDR2 is SVGIG (reference sequence). The CDR3 is 12 residues long. This CDR3 is CAWNGARETQYF. CDR3 sequence (DNA): TGTGCCTGGAATGGGGCTCGGGAGACCCAGTACTTC.

In its sample, this clonotype was seen many times. CDR3 region: CASSLEGPHEQFF. CDR3 DNA sequence: TGTGCCAGCAGCTTAGAAGGTCCCCATGAGCAGTTCTTC. This chain uses TRBV7-8 with TRBJ2-1; no reliable D call. This CDR3 region has 13 residues. The germline V and J ends were trimmed by 1 base and 8 bases, with 9 bases remaining between them. From germline, CDR1 is SGHVS and CDR2 FQNEAQ.

This clonotype was seen a handful of times. The chain links TRBV29-1 to TRBJ2-7, with D hard to call. The CDR3 length is 14 residues. Between the trimmed V and J ends, which lost 0 bases and 3 bases, there was a span of 12 bases. Per germline, CDR1 SQVTM and CDR2 ANQGSEA. CDR3: CSVEDDQYHYEQYF. The CDR3, as DNA: TGCAGCGTTGAAGATGATCAGTATCACTACGAGCAGTACTTC.

Note on this clonotype: An end of the junction differs from the germline gene, which may be a read error. This chain uses TRBV18 with TRBJ2-5, with 11 nucleotides matching TRBD2. Germline V gives CDR1 KGHSH, CDR2 LQKENI. The CDR3 is 16 amino acids. CDR3 in DNA: TGTACCAGCTCACAAGCGACTAGCGGGAAACAAGAGACCCAGTACTTC. This gives the protein CTSSQATSGKQETQYF.

In its sample, this clonotype was seen a few times. The V and J genes are TRBV20-1 and TRBJ2-1; TRBD2 matches at 8 bases. V shed 5 bases and J 3 bases; nucleotides not matched to a gene: 9. Germline V gives CDR1 DFQATT, CDR2 SNEGSKA (reference sequence). CDR3 length equals 15 residues. As DNA, the CDR3 is TGCAGTGCTCCGGGGGGGGGAGTGGGCTACAATGAGCAGTTCTTC. It yields the protein CSAPGGGVGYNEQFF.

This clonotype was recorded at least ten times. CDR3 in DNA: TGCAGTGGGGCAGGGTGGCCGGAACTCGATGGCTACACCTTC. Translated: CSGAGWPELDGYTF. This chain connects TRBV20-1 to TRBJ1-2; maybe TRBD1 (5 bases). Between the trimmed V and J ends, which lost 7 bases and 6 bases, there was a span of 21 bases. CDR1 and CDR2 (germline): DFQATT, SNEGSKA (reference sequence). There are 14 residues in the CDR3.

This clonotype has at least ten counts. V and J are TRBV7-9 and TRBJ1-1; a weak D match, TRBD1 (6 bases). The germline CDR1 and CDR2 sequences are SEHNR and FQNEAQ (reference sequence). Trimming took off 2 bases at V and 4 bases at J, with 17 bases between the two ends. The CDR3 totals 16 residues. In nucleotides, the CDR3 is TGTGCCAGCAGCTTATATCGGGCAGGGGCAACCACTGAAGCTTTCTTT. Translating it yields CASSLYRAGATTEAFF.

The chain recombines TRBV25-1 with TRBJ2-5, with D tentatively TRBD2 (6 bases). The CDR3 runs to 16 residues. Germline CDR1 and CDR2: MGHDK and SYGVNS. The V end lost 2 bases, the J end lost 5 bases, and 18 bases lay between the germline ends. For the CDR3, the DNA is TGTGCCAGCAGTGAAATGGGCGGGGAGATGCCTGAGACCCAGTACTTC. Residues: CASSEMGGEMPETQYF. Looking up the rest from reference TRBV25-1 and TRBJ2-5 gives the full variable domain: EADIYQTPRYLVIGTGKKITLECSQTMGHDKMYWYQQDPGMELHLIHYSYGVNSTEKGDLSSESTVSRIRTEHFPLTLESARPSHTSQYLCASSEMGGEMPETQYFGPGTRLLVL.

The CDR3 loop is CAISESWGKQFF. The CDR3 nucleotides read TGTGCCATCAGTGAGTCGTGGGGGAAGCAGTTCTTC. The chain uses TRBV10-3 and TRBJ2-1; D possibly uses TRBD1 or TRBD2 (5 bases each). The V gene lost 0 bases and the J gene lost 11 bases, with 8 bases spanning the gap. Germline V lookup: CDR1 ENHRY, CDR2 SYGVKD. This CDR3 spans 12 amino acids.

The sample holds many counts of this clonotype. This chain joins TRBV9 and TRBJ2-7; unclear D gene. The CDR3 spans 14 residues. V was shortened by 0 bases and J by 2 bases, with 9 bases between the two germline ends. The germline V gene has CDR1 SGDLS and CDR2 YYNGEE. CDR3 bases: TGTGCCAGCAGCGTAGAGGGCAGCGCCTACGAGCAGTACTTC. Its protein is CASSVEGSAYEQYF.

The rearrangement joins TRBV28 to TRBJ1-5; D unclear. The V gene lost 5 bases and the J gene lost 5 bases, with 10 bases spanning the gap. There are 13 residues in the CDR3. Per the germline V gene, CDR1 is MDHEN and CDR2 is SYDVKM. CDR3 protein: CASSLALDQPQHF. CDR3 nucleotide sequence: TGTGCCAGCAGTCTGGCTTTGGATCAGCCCCAGCATTTT.

This clonotype came up many times. The rearrangement links TRBV5-1 to TRBJ1-1; D is undetermined. V was trimmed by 0 bases and J by 1 base, leaving 7 bases between them. The CDR3 is made up of 14 amino acids. Germline CDR1 reads SGHRS; CDR2 reads YFSETQ. In nucleotides, the CDR3 is TGCGCCAGCAGCTTGGACAGTCAGAACACTGAAGCTTTCTTT. It specifies CASSLDSQNTEAFF. Looking up the rest from reference TRBV5-1 and TRBJ1-1 gives the full variable domain: KAGVTQTPRYLIKTRGQQVTLSCSPISGHRSVSWYQQTPGQGLQFLFEYFSETQRNKGNFPGRFSGRQFSNSRSEMNVSTLELGDSALYLCASSLDSQNTEAFFGQGTRLTVV.